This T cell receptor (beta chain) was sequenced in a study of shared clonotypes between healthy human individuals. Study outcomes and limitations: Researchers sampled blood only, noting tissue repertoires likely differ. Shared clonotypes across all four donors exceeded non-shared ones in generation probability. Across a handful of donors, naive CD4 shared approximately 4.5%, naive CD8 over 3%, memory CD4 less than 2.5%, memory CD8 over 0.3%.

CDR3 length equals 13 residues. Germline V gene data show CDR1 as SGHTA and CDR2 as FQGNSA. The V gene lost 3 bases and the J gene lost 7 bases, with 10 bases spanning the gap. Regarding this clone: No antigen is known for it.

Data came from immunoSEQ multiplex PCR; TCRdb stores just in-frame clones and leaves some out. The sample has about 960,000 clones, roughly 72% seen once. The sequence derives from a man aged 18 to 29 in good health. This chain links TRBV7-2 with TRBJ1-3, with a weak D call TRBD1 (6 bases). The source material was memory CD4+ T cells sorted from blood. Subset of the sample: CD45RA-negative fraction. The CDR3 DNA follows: TGTGCCAGCAGCTTTCTTACAGGGAACACCATATATTTT. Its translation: CASSFLTGNTIYF.